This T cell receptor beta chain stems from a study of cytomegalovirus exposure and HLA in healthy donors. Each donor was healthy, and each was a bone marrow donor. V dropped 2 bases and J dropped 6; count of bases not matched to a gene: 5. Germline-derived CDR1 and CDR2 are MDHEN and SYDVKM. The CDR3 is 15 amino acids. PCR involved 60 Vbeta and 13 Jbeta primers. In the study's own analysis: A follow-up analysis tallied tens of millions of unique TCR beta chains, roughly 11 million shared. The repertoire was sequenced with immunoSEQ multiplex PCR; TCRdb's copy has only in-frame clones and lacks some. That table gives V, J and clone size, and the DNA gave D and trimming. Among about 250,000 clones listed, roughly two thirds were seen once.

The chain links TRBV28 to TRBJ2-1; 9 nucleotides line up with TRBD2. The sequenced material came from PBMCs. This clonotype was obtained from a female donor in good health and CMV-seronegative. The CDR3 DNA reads TGTGCCAGCAGTTTAGCGGGAGGGATAATCAATGAGCAGTTCTTC. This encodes CASSLAGGIINEQFF.